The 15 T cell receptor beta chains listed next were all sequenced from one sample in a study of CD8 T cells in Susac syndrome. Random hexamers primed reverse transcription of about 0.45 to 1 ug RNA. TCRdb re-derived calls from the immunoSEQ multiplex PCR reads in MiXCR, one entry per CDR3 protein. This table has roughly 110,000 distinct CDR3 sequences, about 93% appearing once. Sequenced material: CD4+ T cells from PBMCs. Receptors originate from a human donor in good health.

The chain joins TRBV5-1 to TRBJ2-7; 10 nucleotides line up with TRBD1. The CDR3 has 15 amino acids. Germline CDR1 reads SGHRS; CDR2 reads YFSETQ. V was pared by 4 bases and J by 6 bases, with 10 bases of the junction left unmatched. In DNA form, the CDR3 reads TGCGCCAGCAGCACCACGACAGGGGGCTTCGTCGAGCAGTACTTC. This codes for CASSTTTGGFVEQYF.

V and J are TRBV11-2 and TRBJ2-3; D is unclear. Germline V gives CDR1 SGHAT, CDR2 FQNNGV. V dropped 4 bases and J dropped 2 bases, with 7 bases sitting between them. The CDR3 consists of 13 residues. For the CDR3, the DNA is TGTGCCAGCAGCTCCCACTACACAGATACGCAGTATTTT. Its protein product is CASSSHYTDTQYF.

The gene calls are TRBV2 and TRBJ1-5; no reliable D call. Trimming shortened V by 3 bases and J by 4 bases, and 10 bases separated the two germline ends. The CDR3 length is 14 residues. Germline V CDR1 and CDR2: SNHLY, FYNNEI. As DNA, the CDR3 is TGTGCCAGCAGTGAGTTTGAGGAGAATCAGCCCCAGCATTTT. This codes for CASSEFEENQPQHF. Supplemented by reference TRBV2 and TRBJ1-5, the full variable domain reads EPEVTQTPSHQVTQMGQEVILRCVPISNHLYFYWYRQILGQKVEFLVSFYNNEISEKSEIFDDQFSVERPDGSNFTLKIRSTKLEDSAMYFCASSEFEENQPQHFGDGTRLSIL.

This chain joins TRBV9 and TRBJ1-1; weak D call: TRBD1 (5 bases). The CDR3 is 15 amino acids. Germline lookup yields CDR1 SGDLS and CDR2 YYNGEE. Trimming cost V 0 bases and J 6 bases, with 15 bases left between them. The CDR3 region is CASSVAPVGEAEAFF. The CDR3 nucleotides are TGTGCCAGCAGCGTAGCTCCGGTAGGGGAAGCTGAAGCTTTCTTT. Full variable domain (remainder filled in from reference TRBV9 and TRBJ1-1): DSGVTQTPKHLITATGQRVTLRCSPRSGDLSVYWYQQSLDQGLQFLIQYYNGEERAKGNILERFSAQQFPDLHSELNLSSLELGDSALYFCASSVAPVGEAEAFFGQGTRLTVV.

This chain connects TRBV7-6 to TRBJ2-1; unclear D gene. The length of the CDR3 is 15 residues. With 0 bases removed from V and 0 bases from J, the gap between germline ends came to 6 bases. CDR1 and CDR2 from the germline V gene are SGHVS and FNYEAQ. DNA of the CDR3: TGTGCCAGCAGCTTAGCCCTCTCCTCCTACAATGAGCAGTTCTTC. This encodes CASSLALSSYNEQFF.

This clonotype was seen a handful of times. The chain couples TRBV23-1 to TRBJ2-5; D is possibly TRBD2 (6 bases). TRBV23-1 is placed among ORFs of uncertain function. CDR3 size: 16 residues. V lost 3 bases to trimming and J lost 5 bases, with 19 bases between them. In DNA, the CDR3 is TGCGCCAGCAGTCAGTCGTGGCGGGACGGGAATGAGACCCAGTACTTC. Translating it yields CASSQSWRDGNETQYF.

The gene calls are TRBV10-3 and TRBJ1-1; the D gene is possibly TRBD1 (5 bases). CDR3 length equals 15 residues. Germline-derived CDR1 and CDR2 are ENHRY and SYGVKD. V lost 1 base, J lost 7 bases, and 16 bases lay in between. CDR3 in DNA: TGTGCCATCAGTGAGTATAAACGGGGAACAGGTGAAGCTTTCTTT. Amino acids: CAISEYKRGTGEAFF.

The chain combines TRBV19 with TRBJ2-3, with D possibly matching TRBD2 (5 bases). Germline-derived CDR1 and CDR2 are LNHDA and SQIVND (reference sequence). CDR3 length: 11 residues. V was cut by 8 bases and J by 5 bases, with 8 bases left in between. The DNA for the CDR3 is TGTGCCAGTCCGGCGGGAGATACGCAGTATTTT. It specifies CASPAGDTQYF.

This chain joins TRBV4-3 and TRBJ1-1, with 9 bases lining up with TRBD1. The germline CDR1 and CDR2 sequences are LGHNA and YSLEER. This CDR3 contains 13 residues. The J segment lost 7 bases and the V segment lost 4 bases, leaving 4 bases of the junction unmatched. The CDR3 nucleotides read TGCGCCAGCAGCCCAGACAGGGGGGGTGAAGCTTTCTTT. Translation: CASSPDRGGEAFF.

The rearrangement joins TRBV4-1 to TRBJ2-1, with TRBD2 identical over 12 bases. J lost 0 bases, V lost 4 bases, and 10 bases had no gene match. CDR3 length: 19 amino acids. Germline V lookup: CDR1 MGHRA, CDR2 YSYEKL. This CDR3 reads CASSPRASGRASSYNEQFF. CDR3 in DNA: TGCGCCAGCAGCCCAAGGGCTAGCGGGAGGGCTAGCTCCTACAATGAGCAGTTCTTC.

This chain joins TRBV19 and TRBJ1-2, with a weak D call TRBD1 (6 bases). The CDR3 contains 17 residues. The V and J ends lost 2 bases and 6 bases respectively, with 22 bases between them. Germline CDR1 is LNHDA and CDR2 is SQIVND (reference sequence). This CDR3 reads CASSIYGGMTGNDGYTF. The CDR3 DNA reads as TGTGCCAGTAGTATATATGGTGGCATGACAGGAAACGATGGCTACACCTTC.

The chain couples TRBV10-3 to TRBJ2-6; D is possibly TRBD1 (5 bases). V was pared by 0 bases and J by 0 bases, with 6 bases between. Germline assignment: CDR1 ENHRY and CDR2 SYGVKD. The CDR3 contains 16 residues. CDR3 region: CAISESGDSGANVLTF. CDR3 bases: TGTGCCATCAGTGAGTCAGGGGACTCTGGGGCCAACGTCCTGACTTTC.

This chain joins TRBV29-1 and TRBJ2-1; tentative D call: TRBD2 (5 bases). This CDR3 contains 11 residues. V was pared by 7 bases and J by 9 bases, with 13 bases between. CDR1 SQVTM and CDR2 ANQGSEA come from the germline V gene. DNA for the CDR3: TGCAGCGCTGCTTTGGAGGCTGAGCAGTTCTTC. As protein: CSAALEAEQFF.

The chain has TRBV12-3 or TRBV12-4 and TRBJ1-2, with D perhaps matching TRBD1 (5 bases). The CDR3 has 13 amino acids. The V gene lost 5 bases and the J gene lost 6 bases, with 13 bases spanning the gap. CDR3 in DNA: TGTGCCAGCAGTCCACAGGAATCCCATGGCTACACCTTC. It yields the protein CASSPQESHGYTF.

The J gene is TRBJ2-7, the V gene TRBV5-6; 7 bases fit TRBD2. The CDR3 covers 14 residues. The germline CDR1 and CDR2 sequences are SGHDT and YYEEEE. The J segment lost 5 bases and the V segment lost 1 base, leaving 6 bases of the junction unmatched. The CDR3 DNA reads TGTGCCAGCAGCTTGTCTCTAGCGGTCCACGAGCAGTACTTC. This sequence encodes CASSLSLAVHEQYF. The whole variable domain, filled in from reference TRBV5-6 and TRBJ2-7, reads DAGVTQSPTHLIKTRGQQVTLRCSPKSGHDTVSWYQQALGQGPQFIFQYYEEEERQRGNFPDRFSGHQFPNYSSELNVNALLLGDSALYLCASSLSLAVHEQYFGPGTRLTVT.